Listed here are 16 T cell receptor beta chains from one sample, sequenced in a study of blood T cell repertoires in COVID-19. Some clones are missing from TCRdb's copy, which holds only in-frame ones; the method was immunoSEQ multiplex PCR. The repertoire holds 120,000 to 150,000 clones, with around nine tenths as singletons. The sample taken for sequencing was peripheral blood. Every receptor here comes from a human donor in a cohort sampled during active COVID-19.

This chain uses TRBV4-1 with TRBJ2-2; D remains ambiguous. The ends were cut back, 1 base at V and 4 bases at J, with 16 bases in the middle. Germline V gene lookup returns CDR1 MGHRA and CDR2 YSYEKL. The CDR3 covers 17 residues. The CDR3 nucleotides are TGCGCCAGCAGCCAAGGAGACTTGTTCGACGGCACCGGGGAGCTGTTTTTT. This encodes CASSQGDLFDGTGELFF.

The chain has TRBV11-3 and TRBJ1-1; D ambiguous. The CDR3 loop spans 13 amino acids. Trimming stripped 0 bases from V and 3 bases from J, with 5 bases between. Germline V gives CDR1 SGHNT, CDR2 YENEEA. The CDR3 is CASSLDGDTEAFF. In DNA, the CDR3 is TGTGCCAGCAGCTTAGACGGGGACACTGAAGCTTTCTTT.

The CDR3 region is CASSEFTGTGEVDYGYTF. CDR3 DNA: TGTGCCAGCAGTGAATTTACGGGGACAGGGGAGGTCGACTATGGCTACACCTTC. The V gene is TRBV25-1, the J gene TRBJ1-2; 10 nucleotides match TRBD1. CDR3 length equals 18 residues. Germline loops: CDR1 MGHDK, CDR2 SYGVNS. J lost 3 bases, V lost 1 base, and 11 bases had no gene match.

The rearrangement links TRBV12-3 or TRBV12-4 to TRBJ1-1; 7 bases align to TRBD1. With 5 bases clipped from V and 4 bases from J, the junction kept 4 bases outside the gene matches. The CDR3 is made up of 13 amino acids. CDR3 sequence reads: CASSRKGATEAFF. CDR3 DNA sequence: TGTGCCAGCAGTCGAAAGGGGGCCACTGAAGCTTTCTTT.

The CDR3 coding sequence is TGCGCCAGCAGCCTGGGACTAGCGGGGGTCAATGAGCAGTTCTTC. It translates to CASSLGLAGVNEQFF. J is TRBJ2-1 and V is TRBV5-1, with 14 bases that match TRBD2. Per germline, CDR1 SGHRS and CDR2 YFSETQ. This CDR3 spans 15 amino acids. Trimming cost V 4 bases and J 6 bases; bases outside gene matches: 3.

This rearrangement joins TRBV18 to TRBJ1-4; 7 bases are a match to TRBD1. There are 13 residues in the CDR3. V shed 2 bases, J shed 7 bases, and the junction held 1 base outside the gene matches. Germline CDR1 and CDR2: KGHSH and LQKENI. CDR3 residues: CASSPWDSEKLFF. The CDR3 coding sequence is TGTGCCAGCTCACCATGGGACAGTGAAAAACTGTTTTTT.

The CDR3, as DNA: TGCGCCAGCAGCGACGACAGGGGCCTAGCCAAAAACATTCAGTACTTC. Protein product: CASSDDRGLAKNIQYF. The J gene is TRBJ2-4, the V gene TRBV4-1; TRBD1 aligns across 8 bases. The junction had 6 bases not matched to a gene; V was cut back by 5 bases and J by 0 bases. From germline, CDR1 is MGHRA and CDR2 YSYEKL. The CDR3 covers 16 residues.

J is TRBJ2-7 and V is TRBV14; the D gene is possibly TRBD1 (7 bases). V was clipped by 4 bases and J by 7 bases, with 20 bases between them. CDR1 and CDR2 from the germline V gene are SGHDN and FVKESK. This CDR3 region has 15 residues. The CDR3 DNA reads as TGTGCCAGCAGCCCTGCCGGGACAGTGGCGGGGGAGCAGTACTTC. This sequence encodes CASSPAGTVAGEQYF.

This clone was found once. Here the CDR3 DNA reads TGTGCCAGCAGCTTGGGGACTAGCGGCACAGATACGCAGTATTTT. Amino acids: CASSLGTSGTDTQYF. The chain carries TRBV9 and TRBJ2-3, with 10 bases aligning to TRBD2. The germline V gene has CDR1 SGDLS and CDR2 YYNGEE. J lost 1 base, V lost 4 bases, and 3 bases had no gene match. CDR3 length: 15 amino acids. Combining the CDR3 with reference TRBV9 and TRBJ2-3 gives the whole variable domain DSGVTQTPKHLITATGQRVTLRCSPRSGDLSVYWYQQSLDQGLQFLIQYYNGEERAKGNILERFSAQQFPDLHSELNLSSLELGDSALYFCASSLGTSGTDTQYFGPGTRLTVL.

CDR3 DNA sequence: TGCAGCGTTTCAGGGGGCCGGTTAGAACGTAAAGAGACCCAGTACTTC. Its protein product is CSVSGGRLERKETQYF. This rearrangement joins TRBV29-1 to TRBJ2-5, with TRBD1 matching 8 bases. Unmatched junction bases numbered 14, after V lost 5 bases and J lost 3 bases. Looked up from germline, CDR1 is SQVTM and CDR2 is ANQGSEA. CDR3 length: 16 residues.

The chain links TRBV27 to TRBJ2-2, with 7 nucleotides matching TRBD2. Per the germline V gene, CDR1 is MNHEY and CDR2 is SMNVEV (reference sequence). The V and J ends lost 5 bases and 7 bases, in that order; junction bases with no gene match: 1. CDR3 length: 12 residues. CDR3 in amino acids: CASSRGVGELFF. The CDR3 DNA reads as TGTGCCAGCAGTCGGGGGGTCGGGGAGCTGTTTTTT.

J is TRBJ2-7 and V is TRBV21-1; the DNA was not used to check the table's D call, TRBD1. TRBV21-1 is reported as a pseudogene. This CDR3 is built from 14 residues. The chain's CDR3 is CASSCNTVGYEQYF. In nucleotides, the CDR3 is TGTGCCAGCAGCTGTAATACAGTCGGCTACGAGCAGTACTTC.

The chain joins TRBV5-6 to TRBJ1-1; 9 nucleotides align to TRBD1. The CDR3 length is 15 residues. In germline, CDR1 is SGHDT, CDR2 YYEEEE. The V segment lost 5 bases and the J segment 3 bases; nucleotides outside the gene matches: 8. DNA for the CDR3: TGTGCCAGCAGTCATACAGGGGGCATGGACACTGAAGCTTTCTTT. Its translation is CASSHTGGMDTEAFF.

This chain links TRBV6-5 with TRBJ1-2; the match to TRBD1 covers 7 bases. The CDR3 contains 16 residues. Germline values: CDR1 MNHEY, CDR2 SVGAGI. Trimming cost V 4 bases and J 4 bases; bases outside gene matches: 12. Written as DNA, the CDR3 is TGTGCCAGCAGTTCCAAAGGACAGGCTCCACCCTATGGCTACACCTTC. Translation gives CASSSKGQAPPYGYTF.

The chain employs TRBV7-2 and TRBJ1-3; 8 nucleotides align to TRBD1. Trimming took 3 bases from V and 2 from J; bases not matched to a gene: 3. The germline CDR1 and CDR2 sequences are SGHTA and FQGNSA. CDR3 length equals 15 residues. The CDR3 protein is CASSLQGAAGNTIYF. The CDR3 DNA follows: TGTGCCAGCAGCTTGCAGGGGGCGGCTGGAAACACCATATATTTT.

The V gene is TRBV1, the J gene TRBJ2-7; the tabulated D call, TRBD1, remains unverified against the DNA. TRBV1 is deemed a pseudogene. CDR3 length equals 17 residues. CDR3 residues: CTSSQGFRQGSSYEQYF. In nucleotides, the CDR3 is TGCACCAGCAGCCAAGGGTTCCGACAGGGGTCCTCCTACGAGCAGTACTTC.